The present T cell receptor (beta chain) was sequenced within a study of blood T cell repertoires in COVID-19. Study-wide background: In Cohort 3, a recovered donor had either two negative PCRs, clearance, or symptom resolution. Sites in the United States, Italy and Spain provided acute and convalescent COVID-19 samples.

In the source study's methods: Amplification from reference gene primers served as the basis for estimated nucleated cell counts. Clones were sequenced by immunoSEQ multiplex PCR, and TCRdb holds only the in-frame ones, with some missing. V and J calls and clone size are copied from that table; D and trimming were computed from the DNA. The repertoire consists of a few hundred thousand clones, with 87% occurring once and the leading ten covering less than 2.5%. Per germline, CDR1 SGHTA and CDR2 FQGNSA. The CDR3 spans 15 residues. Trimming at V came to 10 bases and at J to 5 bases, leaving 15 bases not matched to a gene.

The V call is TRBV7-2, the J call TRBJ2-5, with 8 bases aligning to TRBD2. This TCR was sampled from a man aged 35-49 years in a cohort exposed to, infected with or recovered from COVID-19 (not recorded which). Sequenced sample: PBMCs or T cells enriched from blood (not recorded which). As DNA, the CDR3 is TGTGCCAACGCGTATCGGGGGGGGAGAATGGAGACCCAGTACTTC. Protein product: CANAYRGGRMETQYF. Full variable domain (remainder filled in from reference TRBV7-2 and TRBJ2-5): GAGVSQSPSNKVTEKGKDVELRCDPISGHTALYWYRQSLGQGLEFLIYFQGNSAPDKSGLPSDRFSAERTGGSVSTLTIQRTQQEDSAVYLCANAYRGGRMETQYFGPGTRLLVL.